The clone carrying this TCR beta chain was counted many times. TCRdb analysed the 5' RACE reads with MiXCR anew, one entry per CDR3 protein. This sample has roughly 93,000 distinct CDR3 sequences, with 9.5% to 11% found just once. Germline values: CDR1 SGHTA, CDR2 FQGTGA. This CDR3 comprises 13 residues. Trimming removed 3 bases from V and 3 bases from J, with 8 bases in between. This entry belongs to a study of early T cells in non-severe SARS-CoV-2 infection. The sequence was collected from an adult who was a healthcare worker with PCR-confirmed SARS-CoV-2 infection or an uninfected control (not recorded which). The V gene is TRBV7-3, the J gene TRBJ1-1; D call uncertain. Material: whole blood. CDR3: CASSFWRDTEAFF. In nucleotides, the CDR3 is TGTGCCAGCAGCTTTTGGAGGGACACTGAAGCTTTCTTT.